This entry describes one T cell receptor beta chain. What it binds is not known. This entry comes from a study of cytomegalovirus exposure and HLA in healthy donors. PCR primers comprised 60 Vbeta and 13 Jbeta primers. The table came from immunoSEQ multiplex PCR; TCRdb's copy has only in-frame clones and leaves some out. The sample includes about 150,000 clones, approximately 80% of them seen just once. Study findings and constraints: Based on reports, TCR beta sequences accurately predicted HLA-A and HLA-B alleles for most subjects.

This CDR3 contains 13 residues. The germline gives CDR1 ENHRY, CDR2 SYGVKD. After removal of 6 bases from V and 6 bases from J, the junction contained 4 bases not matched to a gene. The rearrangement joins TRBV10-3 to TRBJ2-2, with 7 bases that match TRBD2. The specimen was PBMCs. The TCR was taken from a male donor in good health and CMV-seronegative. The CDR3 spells CAISTSDAGELFF. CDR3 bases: TGTGCCATCAGCACTAGCGATGCCGGGGAGCTGTTTTTT.